This note documents a single TCR beta chain sequence. The target antigen is unknown. The data were obtained in a study of OX40 agonist ivuxolimab in advanced cancers. Study information: Males comprised 82.7% of the group, whose mean age was approximately 60 years (range roughly 20 to 85). Study-wide findings and caveats: In a subset of nonresponders, normalized T-cell clonal expansion was also low. The work left the antigen specificity of expanded peripheral T cells undetermined. Researchers report that CD8+ T cells had, on average, more expanded clones than CD4+.

Sequencing used immunoSEQ multiplex PCR; TCRdb keeps in-frame clones, though not all of them. The repertoire holds about 60,000 clones, with 90% to 95% as singletons. V was pared by 2 bases and J by 6 bases, with 4 bases of the junction left unmatched. The CDR3 has 15 amino acids. The germline gives CDR1 SGHTA, CDR2 FQGTGA. V usage is TRBV7-3 and J usage is TRBJ1-6, with 7 bases identical to TRBD1. Sample: CD4+ or CD8+ T cells sorted from blood, taken in a trial of the OX40 agonist ivuxolimab. This TCR derives from an adult with an advanced solid tumor such as melanoma, head and neck, liver or kidney cancer. CDR3 coding DNA: TGTGCCAGCAGCTTAGAGGGGGCTGGTAATTCACCCCTCCACTTT. It encodes CASSLEGAGNSPLHF.